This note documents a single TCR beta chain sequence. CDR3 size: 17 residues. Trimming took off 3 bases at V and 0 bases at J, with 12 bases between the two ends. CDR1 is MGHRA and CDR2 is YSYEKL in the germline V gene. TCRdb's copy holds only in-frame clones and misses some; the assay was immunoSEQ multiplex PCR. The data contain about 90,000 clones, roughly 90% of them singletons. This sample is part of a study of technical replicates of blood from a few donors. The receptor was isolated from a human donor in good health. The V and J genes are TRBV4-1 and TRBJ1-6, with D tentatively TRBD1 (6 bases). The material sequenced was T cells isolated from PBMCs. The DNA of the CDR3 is TGCGCCAGCAGCCACCCCGACAGGAGCTCCTATAATTCACCCCTCCACTTT. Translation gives CASSHPDRSSYNSPLHF.